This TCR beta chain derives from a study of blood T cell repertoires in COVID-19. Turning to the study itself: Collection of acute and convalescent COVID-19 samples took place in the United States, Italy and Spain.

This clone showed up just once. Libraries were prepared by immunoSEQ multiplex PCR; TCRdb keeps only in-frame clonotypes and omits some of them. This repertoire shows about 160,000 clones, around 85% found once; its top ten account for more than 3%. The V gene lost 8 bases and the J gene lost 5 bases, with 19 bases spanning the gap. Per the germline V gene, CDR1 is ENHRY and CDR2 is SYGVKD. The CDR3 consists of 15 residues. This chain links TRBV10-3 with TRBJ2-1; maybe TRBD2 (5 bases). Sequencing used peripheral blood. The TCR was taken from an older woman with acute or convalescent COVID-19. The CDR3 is CAISVVGVVDNEQFF. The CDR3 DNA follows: TGTGCCATCTCGGTCGTCGGGGTGGTCGACAATGAGCAGTTCTTC.